The source of this T cell receptor (beta chain) is a study of T-cell memory formation after mild COVID-19. Study-level points and caveats: That cross-reactive memory joined was suggested by some responding clones appearing in pre-infection memory.

Barcoded TCR alpha and TCR beta cDNA libraries with UMIs came from 5'RACE using constant-segment primers. From the 5' RACE reads, TCRdb called clonotypes with MiXCR, one entry per CDR3 protein. The table lists about 350,000 distinct CDR3 sequences, 12% to 15% of them singletons. There are a few counts of this clonotype. The target antigen is unknown. The junction had 9 bases not matched to a gene; V was cut back by 7 bases and J by 5 bases. The CDR3 is 15 amino acids. Germline loops: CDR1 ENHRY, CDR2 SYGVKD. Sequences were obtained from PBMCs or a T cell subset sorted from them (not recorded which). The chain carries TRBV10-3 and TRBJ2-3, with 10 bases that match TRBD1. This receptor was identified in a man between 18 and 35 years old who had mild COVID-19 (a few samples of this study predate the infection). Cell type and time point are not known. The CDR3 DNA is TGTGCCATCACGCGGACAGGGGGACAAATAGATACGCAGTATTTT. As protein: CAITRTGGQIDTQYF.